Described below is a single TCR beta chain sequence and its context. The antigen it binds to is not known. Base quality data are lacking; no much larger clone is found one base away. The germline V gene specifies MNHEY as CDR1 and SVGAGI as CDR2. Spanning cysteine to phenylalanine, the CDR3 consists of 15 amino acids. CDR3 DNA only is kept here, 45 bases in frame from base 1. Compared with germline, V lacks 2 bases and J lacks 4 bases; bases without a gene match: 4. These data originate in a study of CD8 T cells in seronegative destructive rheumatoid arthritis (dated by TCRdb to about 2020). Background for the entire study: At the time of sampling, seven of the eight CND-RA patients were on biological drugs. The seropositive RA, seronegative RA and healthy control comparison cohorts were taken from a previously published TCRbeta dataset and were not newly sequenced. Peripheral CD8+ TCRbeta repertoires of CCP-negative destructive rheumatoid arthritis (CND-RA) patients were compared with newly diagnosed seropositive RA, seronegative RA and healthy controls. Points the paper makes about the study in general: Without diagnostic samples, TCR repertoire differences may partly reflect poor disease control over the years rather than being present at onset. No public clonotype enrichment survived Benjamini-Hochberg correction across the roughly 120,000 clonotypes tested. With age adjusted for, CD8+ TCRbeta repertoires in CND-RA patients appeared less diverse and more clonal than repertoires in other RA subtypes. A distinct set of enriched public clonotypes appeared to be carried by CND-RA patients, and this finding was interpreted by the authors as support for a separate disease subset. The study acknowledged the small size of the CND-RA cohort as a limitation. CND-RA repertoires showed more CMV-reactive and fewer influenza A-reactive CD8+ TCRbeta sequences than controls and other RA subtypes.

CND-RA patients were negative for the clinical CCP2 antibody test, and joint destruction progressed despite active therapy. Every CND-RA patient showed typical joint destruction in the wrists and ankles and had failed conventional anti-rheumatic therapy. CND-RA patients were sampled after long disease histories, spanning decades in several cases, rather than at diagnosis. About 55 millilitres of EDTA-anticoagulated peripheral blood were collected from each patient. Peripheral blood mononuclear cells were isolated by Ficoll-Paque PLUS density gradient separation. CD8+ cells were isolated from fresh or cryopreserved PBMCs by AutoMACS magnetic bead positive selection, with purity checked by flow cytometry. Genomic DNA was extracted with Nucleospin Tissue or Tissue XS kits and quantified on a Qubit 2.0 fluorometer. Following the manufacturer's instructions, genomic DNA from CD8+ cells served as the input for TCRbeta sequencing. The immunoSEQ assay was used for TCRbeta sequencing, which was carried out at a genomics technology centre in Finland. On the authors' methods: The clonotype tables produced by the immunoSEQ preprocessing pipeline were converted into VDJtools format, and any non-productive clonotypes were filtered out. Samples with fewer than 10,000 reads were excluded, the remaining samples were subsampled to 10,000 reads, and most of the eight CND-RA samples were retained. Using the VDJtools CalcDiversityStats function on data subsampled to 10,000 reads, the Shannon-Wiener, Simpson and clonality indices were calculated. To infer antigen specificity, non-singleton TCRbeta clonotypes were hard-matched against VDJdb, meaning no mismatches were allowed. CDR3 sequences that differed by a single amino acid (Hamming distance 1) were grouped into clusters that potentially share antigen targets. After each group was resampled to six samples, one-sided Fisher's exact tests checked public clonotypes for group enrichment, with the whole procedure repeated ten times. TCRdb retrieved this table from immuneACCESS and kept in-frame rearrangements only. Not all clones are present; in checked studies, unresolved V genes account for under half, and no reason is known for the remainder. V and J calls plus clone size are reproduced from that table; the DNA served to infer D and trimming. Within this sample are about 12,000 clones, with about four fifths of them counted one time only. The biggest ten clones account for 27% of the sample.

Specimen: CD8+ T cells from blood. The sequence joins TRBV6-5 to TRBJ2-3; TRBD1 lines up with 9 middle nucleotides. This clonotype was obtained from a woman between 30 and 55 years old with seronegative destructive rheumatoid arthritis. CDR3 loop: CASSYRGQGSDTQYF. The DNA sequence follows: TGTGCCAGCAGTTACAGGGGACAGGGATCAGATACGCAGTATTTT.